The 7 T cell receptor beta chains below come from one sample, sequenced in a study of CD8 T cells in ankylosing spondylitis. One entry per CDR3 protein, called by TCRdb with MiXCR from the 5' RACE reads. The sample gives around 340,000 distinct CDR3 sequences, 20% to 25% of which show up once; around 13% is in the top ten. What was sequenced was blood, either unsorted or a sorted T cell fraction (not recorded which). The receptors were gathered from a male donor with ankylosing spondylitis or in good health (not recorded which).

This clonotype has only one observation. This chain joins TRBV29-1 and TRBJ2-3; D may be TRBD1 or TRBD2 (5 bases each). V was shortened by 6 bases and J by 0 bases, with 13 bases between the two germline ends. The CDR3 totals 14 residues. Per germline, CDR1 SQVTM and CDR2 ANQGSEA. The CDR3, as DNA: TGCAGCGTACAAATCCGGGACAGCACAGATACGCAGTATTTT. Its protein product is CSVQIRDSTDTQYF.

The V gene is TRBV20-1, the J gene TRBJ2-1; D is unresolved. Trimming removed 0 bases at V and 7 bases at J, with 7 bases between. Germline CDR1 and CDR2: DFQATT and SNEGSKA (reference sequence). The CDR3 consists of 12 residues. The CDR3 here is CSARDEGNEQFF. The CDR3, as DNA: TGCAGTGCTAGAGATGAAGGGAATGAGCAGTTCTTC.

The J gene is TRBJ2-3, the V gene TRBV6-5; tentative D call: TRBD2 (6 bases). CDR3 length equals 15 residues. Trimming cost V 1 base and J 4 bases, with 12 bases left between them. Germline CDR1 is MNHEY and CDR2 is SVGAGI. Here the CDR3 DNA reads TGTGCCAGCAGTTACTTGGCGGGGTCGGCAGATACGCAGTATTTT. Residues: CASSYLAGSADTQYF.

This clonotype was counted between two and nine times. The chain couples TRBV21-1 to TRBJ2-2; the table names TRBD2, a call not compared with the DNA. TRBV21-1 is classified as a pseudogene. This CDR3 has 16 residues. The CDR3 region is CASRLRDGLNTGELFF. For the CDR3, the DNA is TGTGCCAGCAGACTACGGGACGGGCTGAACACCGGGGAGCTGTTTTTT.

This clonotype occurred once. Its ends do not fully match the called genes, so a read error is possible. The V and J genes are TRBV29-1 and TRBJ2-3, with D unresolved. CDR3 length: 13 amino acids. The germline CDR1 and CDR2 sequences are SQVTM and ANQGSEA. CDR3 nucleotide sequence: TGCAGCGTTTGTGGCTTTAGCACAGACACGCAGTATTTT. Its translation: CSVCGFSTDTQYF.

This clonotype was recorded a few times. This chain links TRBV29-1 with TRBJ2-7; D perhaps matches TRBD1 (6 bases). CDR1 SQVTM and CDR2 ANQGSEA come from the germline V gene. The CDR3 spans 13 residues. V dropped 6 bases and J dropped 1 base, with 13 bases sitting between them. As DNA, the CDR3 is TGCAGCGTCCTGCGTGGGACATCCTACGAGCAGTACTTC. This sequence encodes CSVLRGTSYEQYF.

The rearrangement links TRBV12-3 or TRBV12-4 to TRBJ2-2, with D perhaps TRBD1 (6 bases). This CDR3 spans 13 amino acids. The germline V and J ends were trimmed by 4 bases and 5 bases, with 8 bases remaining between them. This CDR3 reads CASSSGTTGELFF. In DNA, the CDR3 is TGTGCCAGCAGTTCGGGGACAACCGGGGAGCTGTTTTTT.